Included here is one T cell receptor beta chain sequence, with context. The antigen is unknown. The TCR beta CDR3 regions underwent amplification using RNA transcripts as the source. Researchers ran a first-round RT-PCR on the TCR CDR3 using the HTBI primer set. TCRdb independently ran MiXCR on the multiplex PCR reads; one entry per CDR3 protein. The sample includes about 580,000 distinct CDR3 sequences, around 46% of them seen just once. Hyperthyroidism patients were newly diagnosed, had disease duration under 2 months, and were aged 18 to 65 years. The sample belongs to a study of T cells in Graves' hyperthyroidism and ophthalmopathy. Study-wide results and limits: Most expanded thyroid clonotypes above 0.001 also appeared in blood. With a median lead of approximately six months before onset, the model predicted ophthalmopathy.

V was clipped by 7 bases and J by 2 bases, with 8 bases between them. Germline V gene data show CDR1 as SQVTM and CDR2 as ANQGSEA. This CDR3 comprises 11 residues. Sequencing was carried out using peripheral blood or thyroid tissue (not recorded which). This TCR derives from a woman under 30 with Graves' hyperthyroidism. The chain is built from TRBV29-1 and TRBJ1-1; TRBD1 is a possible D gene (5 bases). CDR3 sequence (DNA): TGCAGCGGACAGATTAACACTGAAGCTTTCTTT. Its translation is CSGQINTEAFF.